This entry lists 2 T cell receptor beta chains sequenced from one sample in a study of response to subunit inactivated influenza vaccine. TCRdb used MiXCR to reprocess the RT-PCR reads, holding one entry per CDR3 protein. The data show roughly 540,000 distinct CDR3 sequences, around 25% seen once. This sample was also put to use in a study of T cells expressing NK-cell markers. As that report states: The TCR beta cDNA came from 5'RACE template switching with UMIs.

The input for sequencing was CD4+ T cells sorted from PBMCs, taken 11 to 12 days after vaccination. The source of these receptors is a man aged 50-60 years who received an inactivated influenza vaccine.

The rearrangement joins TRBV15 to TRBJ1-4, with D possibly being TRBD1 (5 bases). Germline V gene sequence: CDR1 LNHNV, CDR2 YYDKDF (reference sequence). CDR3 size: 16 residues. Trimming took off 1 base at V and 8 bases at J, with 17 bases between the two ends. CDR3 nucleotides: TGTGCCACCAGCAGAGGAGATACTCAGGGAGGCGAAAAACTGTTTTTT. This sequence encodes CATSRGDTQGGEKLFF. Full variable domain (outside the CDR3, taken from reference TRBV15 and TRBJ1-4): DAMVIQNPRYQVTQFGKPVTLSCSQTLNHNVMYWYQQKSSQAPKLLFHYYDKDFNNEADTPDNFQSRRPNTSFCFLDIRSPGLGDTAMYLCATSRGDTQGGEKLFFGSGTQLSVL.

The chain links TRBV6-1 to TRBJ1-5, with D possibly matching TRBD1 (6 bases). Trimming pared 5 bases from V and 4 bases from J, leaving 12 bases between. In germline, CDR1 is MNHNS, CDR2 SASEGT. This CDR3 is built from 14 residues. The CDR3, as DNA: TGTGCCAGCAGTCAGGGGACCGCTAATCAGCCCCAGCATTTT. Translated: CASSQGTANQPQHF.